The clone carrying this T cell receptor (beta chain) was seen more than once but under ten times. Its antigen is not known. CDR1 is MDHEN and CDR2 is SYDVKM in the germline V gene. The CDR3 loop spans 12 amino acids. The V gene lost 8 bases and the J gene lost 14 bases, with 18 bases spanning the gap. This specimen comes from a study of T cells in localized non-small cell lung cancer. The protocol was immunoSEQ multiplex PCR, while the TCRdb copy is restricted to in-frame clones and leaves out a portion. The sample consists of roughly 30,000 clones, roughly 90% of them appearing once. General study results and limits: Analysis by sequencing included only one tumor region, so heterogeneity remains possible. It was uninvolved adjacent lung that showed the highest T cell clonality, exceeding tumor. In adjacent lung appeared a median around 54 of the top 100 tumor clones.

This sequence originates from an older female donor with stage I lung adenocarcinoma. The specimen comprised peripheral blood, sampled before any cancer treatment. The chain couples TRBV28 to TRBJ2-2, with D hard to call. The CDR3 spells CASLSRLGRLFF. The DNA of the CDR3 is TGTGCCAGCCTCTCGCGTTTGGGTCGACTGTTTTTT.